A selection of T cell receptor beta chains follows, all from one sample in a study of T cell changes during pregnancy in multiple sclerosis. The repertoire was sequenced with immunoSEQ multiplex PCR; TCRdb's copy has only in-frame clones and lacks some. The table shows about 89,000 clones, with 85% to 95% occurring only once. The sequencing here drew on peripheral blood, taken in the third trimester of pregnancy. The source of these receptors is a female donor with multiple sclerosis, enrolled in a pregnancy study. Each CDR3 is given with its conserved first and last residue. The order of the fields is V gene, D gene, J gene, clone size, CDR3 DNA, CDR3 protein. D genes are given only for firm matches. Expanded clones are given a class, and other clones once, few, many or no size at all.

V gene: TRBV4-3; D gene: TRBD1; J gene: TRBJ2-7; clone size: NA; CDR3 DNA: TGCGCCAGCAGCCAGGACAGGGAAAGATTCTACGAGCAGTACTTC; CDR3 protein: CASSQDRERFYEQYF
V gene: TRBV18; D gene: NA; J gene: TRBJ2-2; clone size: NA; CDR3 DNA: TGTGCCAGCTCATCTCAGGGGACCGGGGAGCTGTTTTTT; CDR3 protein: CASSSQGTGELFF
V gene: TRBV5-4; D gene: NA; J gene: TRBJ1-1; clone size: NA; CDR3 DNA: TGTGCCAGCAGCTTGGAGGTACTAAGGAGGACTGAAGCTTTCTTT; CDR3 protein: CASSLEVLRRTEAFF
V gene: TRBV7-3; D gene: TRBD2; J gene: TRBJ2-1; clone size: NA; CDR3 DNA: TGTGCCAGCAGCTTAAGGTTCTCGCGGGAGGGAATGGAGCAGTTCTTC; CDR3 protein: CASSLRFSREGMEQFF
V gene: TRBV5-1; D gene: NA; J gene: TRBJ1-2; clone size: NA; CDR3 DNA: TGCGCCAGCAGCTCCCCCGGTGGTACCGTTACTAACTATGGCTACACCTTC; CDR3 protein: CASSSPGGTVTNYGYTF
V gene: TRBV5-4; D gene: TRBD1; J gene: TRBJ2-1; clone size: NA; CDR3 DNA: TGTGCCAGCAGCGATATTTCTAGGGGGCTCATGAATGAGCAGTTCTTC; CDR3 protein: CASSDISRGLMNEQFF
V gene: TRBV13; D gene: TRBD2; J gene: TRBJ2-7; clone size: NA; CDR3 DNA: TGTGCCAGCAGCCGTGGGACTAGCGGGGCCCACGAGCAGTACTTC; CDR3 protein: CASSRGTSGAHEQYF
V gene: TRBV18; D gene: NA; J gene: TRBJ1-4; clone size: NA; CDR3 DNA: TGTGCCAGCTCTCAAAGGACAGCTAGTAATGAAAAACTGTTTTTT; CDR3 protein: CASSQRTASNEKLFF
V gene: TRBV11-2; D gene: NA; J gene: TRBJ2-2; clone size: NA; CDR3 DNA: TGTGCCAGCAGCCCCGTTAGCGGGAACACCGGGGAGCTGTTTTTT; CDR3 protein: CASSPVSGNTGELFF
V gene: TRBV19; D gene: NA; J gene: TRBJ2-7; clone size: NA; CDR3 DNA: TGTGCCAGTAGTCCCGGACTTACCTACGAGCAGTACTTC; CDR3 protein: CASSPGLTYEQYF
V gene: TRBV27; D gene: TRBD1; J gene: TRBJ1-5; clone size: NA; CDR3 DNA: TGTGCCAGCAGTTTCGGACAGGGCAATCAGCCCCAGCATTTT; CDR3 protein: CASSFGQGNQPQHF
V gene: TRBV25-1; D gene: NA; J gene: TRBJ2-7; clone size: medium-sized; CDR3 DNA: TGTGCCAGCAGTGACCTAGGGGTCCCACACTTC; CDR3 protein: CASSDLGVPHF
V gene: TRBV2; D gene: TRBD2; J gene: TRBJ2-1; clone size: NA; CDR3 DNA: TGTGCCAGCAGTCCCCGAGAGGCGGGAGGGCCGGGCAATGAGCAGTTCTTC; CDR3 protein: CASSPREAGGPGNEQFF
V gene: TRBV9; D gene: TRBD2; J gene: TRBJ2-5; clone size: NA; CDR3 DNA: TGTGCCAGCAGCGTAGGGCTTGAGTGGGGGGGAGGTAAAGAGACCCAGTACTTC; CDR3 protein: CASSVGLEWGGGKETQYF
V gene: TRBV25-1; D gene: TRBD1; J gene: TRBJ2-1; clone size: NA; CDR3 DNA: TGTGCCAGCATGAACAGGGGATACAATGAGCAGTTCTTC; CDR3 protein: CASMNRGYNEQFF
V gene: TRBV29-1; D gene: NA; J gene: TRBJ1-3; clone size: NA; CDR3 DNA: TGCAGCGTTCAGGGAATGCGGGGGTCTGGAAACACCATATATTTT; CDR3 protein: CSVQGMRGSGNTIYF
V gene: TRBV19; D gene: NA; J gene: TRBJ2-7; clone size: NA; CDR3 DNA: TGTGCCAGTAGTACGCGGGGGCAGGAAAGCTCCTACGAGCAGTACTTC; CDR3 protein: CASSTRGQESSYEQYF
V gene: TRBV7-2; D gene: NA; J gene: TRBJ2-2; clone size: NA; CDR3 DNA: TGTGCCAGCAGCTTAGGGGGTGGTAGGGGAAGCTACACCGGGGAGCTGTTTTTT; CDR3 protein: CASSLGGGRGSYTGELFF
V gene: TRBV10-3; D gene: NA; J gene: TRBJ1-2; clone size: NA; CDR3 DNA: TGTGCCACAAGGGCAGGGGAGGGAGGCTACACCTTC; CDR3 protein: CATRAGEGGYTF
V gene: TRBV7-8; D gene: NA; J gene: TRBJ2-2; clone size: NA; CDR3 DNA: TGTGCCAGCAGCTTAAACCGGTTAGGGGGAGACACCGGGGAGCTGTTTTTT; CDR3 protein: CASSLNRLGGDTGELFF
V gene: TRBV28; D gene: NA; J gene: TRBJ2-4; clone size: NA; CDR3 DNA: TGTGCCAGCAGCCGTTGGAGGGGTGAGCTAAAAAACATTCAGTACTTC; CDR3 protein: CASSRWRGELKNIQYF
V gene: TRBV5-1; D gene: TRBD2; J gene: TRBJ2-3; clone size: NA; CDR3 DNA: TGCGCCAGCAGCCCGGGACTAGCGGGAGGGACTAGCACAGATACGCAGTATTTT; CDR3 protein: CASSPGLAGGTSTDTQYF
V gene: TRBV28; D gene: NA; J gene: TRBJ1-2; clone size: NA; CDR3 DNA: TGTGCCAGCAGTTTAGAGGGTGGCTACACCTTC; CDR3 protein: CASSLEGGYTF
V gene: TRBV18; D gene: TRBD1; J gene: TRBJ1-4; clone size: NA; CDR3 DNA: TGTGCCACCGGACCCGGGGACAGAGAAAAACTGTTTTTT; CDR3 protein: CATGPGDREKLFF
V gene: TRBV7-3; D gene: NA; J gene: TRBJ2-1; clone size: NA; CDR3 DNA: TGTGCCAGCAGCTTAGGGACTGGCTACAATGAGCAGTTCTTC; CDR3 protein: CASSLGTGYNEQFF
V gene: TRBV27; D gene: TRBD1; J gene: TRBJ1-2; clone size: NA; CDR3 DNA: TGTGCCAGCACTCCGGGACAGAGCTATGGCTACACCTTC; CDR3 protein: CASTPGQSYGYTF
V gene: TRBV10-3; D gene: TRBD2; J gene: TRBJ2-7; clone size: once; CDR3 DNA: TGTGCCATCACTCGTAGCGGGGGGCCCTACGAGCAGTACTTC; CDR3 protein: CAITRSGGPYEQYF
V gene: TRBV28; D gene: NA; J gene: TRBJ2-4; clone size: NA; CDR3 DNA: TGTGCCAGCAGTTTAAGTATGAGAGGAAAAATAGCCAAAAACATTCAGTACTTC; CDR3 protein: CASSLSMRGKIAKNIQYF